This T cell receptor (beta chain) derives from a study of T cell repertoires in cytomegalovirus infection. About the research overall: Both a matching HLA type and CMV infection were indicated by public TCR beta signatures.

The CDR3 loop spans 17 amino acids. Germline V gene sequence: CDR1 SGHTA, CDR2 FQGNSA. Trimming took 0 bases from V and 2 from J; bases not matched to a gene: 4. TCRdb called the reads again in MiXCR, with one record for every CDR3 protein. Of about 450,000 distinct CDR3 sequences in the sample, approximately 33% were seen once. This chain joins TRBV7-2 and TRBJ2-1; 10 bases are a match to TRBD2. This sequence was found in a human donor in good health (CMV status not recorded). Some clones in this sample may be carry-over from other donors' samples. What was sequenced was PBMCs. In DNA form, the CDR3 reads TGTGCCAGCAGCTTAGCGACTAGCGGGTCTCCCTACAATGAGCAGTTCTTC. It codes for CASSLATSGSPYNEQFF.